The sequence of this T cell receptor beta chain was determined in a study of Tregs in tolerant kidney transplant recipients. Unstimulated Tregs (CD4+CD25+CD127-) and CD4+CD25- non-Tregs were sorted from PBMCs. Study-level points and caveats: Findings come from small patient numbers and require larger validation. This study did not directly address biological reproducibility.

About this clone itself: The antigen is unknown.

The data were produced by immunoSEQ multiplex PCR, yet TCRdb's version contains in-frame clones alone and is incomplete. The sample lists around 16,000 clones; more than 90% were seen once. This TCR was recovered from a human donor in good health. Material for sequencing was CD8+ T cells from blood.

The CDR3 nucleotides read TGTGCCAGCAGTGTGGACAGGGGGAAACACCCTTATGGCTACACCTTC. It encodes CASSVDRGKHPYGYTF. The V call is TRBV6-1, the J call TRBJ1-2; 10 bases are shared with TRBD1. The CDR3 is 16 residues long. Germline V lookup: CDR1 MNHNS, CDR2 SASEGT. The V segment lost 4 bases and the J segment 5 bases; nucleotides outside the gene matches: 10.